The following is a T cell receptor beta chain sequence with its context. Antigen specificity is unknown. The CDR3 consists of 15 residues. From germline, CDR1 is SGHTA and CDR2 FQGNSA. J gave up 4 bases and V 1 base, and 3 bases lay outside the gene matches. The data belong to a study of cytomegalovirus exposure and HLA in healthy donors. PCR primers comprised 60 Vbeta and 13 Jbeta primers. The method was immunoSEQ multiplex PCR; TCRdb's version includes in-frame clones alone and lacks a portion of them. The data contain 70,000 to 90,000 clones, roughly 88% of them singletons. Study results and limitations: Some V segments could not be told apart, so they were left out, TRBV6-2 and TRBV6-3 among them. Association of a missense DCLRE1C variant with TCR beta V- and J-gene trimming was reported in a later analysis. In vitro, a few CMV-associated chains proved specific for CMV antigens.

The TCR comes from a man between 70 and 80 years old in good health and CMV-seropositive. Sequenced sample: PBMCs. This chain joins TRBV7-2 and TRBJ2-7; 11 nucleotides match TRBD2. Written as DNA, the CDR3 is TGTGCCAGCAGCTTAGTATCTAGCGGGAGGTACGAGCAGTACTTC. Its translation: CASSLVSSGRYEQYF.